Presented here are 22 T cell receptor beta chains from one specimen sequenced in a study of CD8+ T cells in alopecia areata. The authors extracted RNA and reverse transcribed it into cDNA as the sequencing template. Generated by immunoSEQ multiplex PCR, the TCRdb table keeps only in-frame clones and is missing some. This sample has 90,000 to 100,000 clones, with 60% to 65% found just once. Treatment in this sample: oral pan-JAK inhibitor, 5-10 mg twice daily. Here the sequenced sample was CD8+ T cells sorted from blood, taken at week 4, from a patient treated with tofacitinib. The receptors shown here come from a human donor with alopecia areata.

This clone came up a few times. The chain uses TRBV29-1 and TRBJ2-7; perhaps TRBD2 as D (5 bases). V was pared by 4 bases and J by 2 bases, with 12 bases between. Per germline, CDR1 SQVTM and CDR2 ANQGSEA. The CDR3 sequence is 13 residues long. In nucleotides, the CDR3 is TGCAGCGTTGGAGCCGGGATAGCCTACGAGCAGTACTTC. Amino acid sequence: CSVGAGIAYEQYF.

The V call is TRBV6-5, the J call TRBJ2-7; possible D gene TRBD2, 6 bases. Germline V gives CDR1 MNHEY, CDR2 SVGAGI. The V end was cut by 2 bases, the J end by 0 bases, with 8 bases between. This CDR3 is built from 14 residues. The CDR3 reads CASSYIGGSYEQYF. The CDR3 DNA reads TGTGCCAGCAGTTACATCGGGGGCTCCTACGAGCAGTACTTC.

The chain combines TRBV2 with TRBJ1-1; unclear D gene. The V gene's germline CDR1 is SNHLY and CDR2 FYNNEI. Trimming shortened V by 11 bases and J by 0 bases, and 13 bases separated the two germline ends. The CDR3 contains 13 residues. In DNA form, the CDR3 reads TGTGCCTTATACCAAGGTTTGAACACTGAAGCTTTCTTT. Translating gives CALYQGLNTEAFF. Complete variable domain (other parts from reference TRBV2 and TRBJ1-1): EPEVTQTPSHQVTQMGQEVILRCVPISNHLYFYWYRQILGQKVEFLVSFYNNEISEKSEIFDDQFSVERPDGSNFTLKIRSTKLEDSAMYFCALYQGLNTEAFFGQGTRLTVV.

J is TRBJ1-2 and V is TRBV21-1; TRBD1, as called in the table, went unchecked against the DNA. TRBV21-1 is a pseudogene. CDR3 length: 14 amino acids. This CDR3 is CASSPGQGEGGYTF. The DNA for the CDR3 is TGTGCCAGCAGCCCCGGACAGGGGGAGGGTGGCTACACCTTC.

This clone was seen only a few times. V usage is TRBV5-1 and J usage is TRBJ2-5; 12 nucleotides line up with TRBD2. Germline assignment: CDR1 SGHRS and CDR2 YFSETQ. This CDR3 comprises 15 residues. The V and J ends lost 3 bases and 3 bases, in that order; junction bases with no gene match: 3. As DNA, the CDR3 is TGCGCCAGCAGCTCGAGACTAGCGGGGGAAGAGACCCAGTACTTC. Protein product: CASSSRLAGEETQYF. Filled out from reference TRBV5-1 and TRBJ2-5, the complete variable domain reads KAGVTQTPRYLIKTRGQQVTLSCSPISGHRSVSWYQQTPGQGLQFLFEYFSETQRNKGNFPGRFSGRQFSNSRSEMNVSTLELGDSALYLCASSSRLAGEETQYFGPGTRLLVL.

The V gene is TRBV7-9, the J gene TRBJ2-2; D possibly corresponds to TRBD2 (5 bases). V was trimmed by 9 bases and J by 6 bases, leaving 11 bases between them. The CDR3 spans 12 residues. The germline CDR1 and CDR2 sequences are SEHNR and FQNEAQ (reference sequence). CDR3 in DNA: TGTGCCAGTACAGTCGGGGCCGGGGAGCTGTTTTTT. It specifies CASTVGAGELFF.

J is TRBJ2-7 and V is TRBV15; D is perhaps TRBD1 (6 bases). Trimming pared 0 bases from V and 3 bases from J, leaving 15 bases between. The CDR3 totals 16 residues. CDR1 LNHNV and CDR2 YYDKDF come from the germline V gene (reference sequence). For the CDR3, the DNA is TGTGCCACCAGCAGAGATCTTGCCAGGGGATTCTACGAGCAGTACTTC. It codes for CATSRDLARGFYEQYF.

Points on this clone: The sample contains more than one DNA sequence encoding this CDR3. The chain carries TRBV29-1 and TRBJ2-1; 9 bases are shared with TRBD1. This CDR3 comprises 14 residues. The germline V gene encodes CDR1 SQVTM and CDR2 ANQGSEA. The J segment lost 4 bases and the V segment lost 6 bases, leaving 7 bases of the junction unmatched. The CDR3: CSVEGTGRYNEQFF. The CDR3 coding sequence is TGCAGCGTCGAGGGGACAGGGCGATACAATGAGCAGTTCTTC.

This clone was found once. CDR3 bases: TGTGCCAGCAGGGGGGGACTAGCGGACCCACCGGTAGAGACCCAGTACTTC. It specifies CASRGGLADPPVETQYF. This chain links TRBV2 with TRBJ2-5, with TRBD2 identical over 11 bases. There are 17 residues in the CDR3. The junction had 13 bases not matched to a gene; V was cut back by 6 bases and J by 4 bases. In germline, CDR1 is SNHLY, CDR2 FYNNEI. The complete variable domain, with remaining parts taken from reference TRBV2 and TRBJ2-5, reads EPEVTQTPSHQVTQMGQEVILRCVPISNHLYFYWYRQILGQKVEFLVSFYNNEISEKSEIFDDQFSVERPDGSNFTLKIRSTKLEDSAMYFCASRGGLADPPVETQYFGPGTRLLVL.

The chain couples TRBV9 to TRBJ2-3; no reliable D call. The CDR3 is 13 amino acids. From germline, CDR1 is SGDLS and CDR2 YYNGEE. Trimming pared 7 bases from V and 0 bases from J, leaving 9 bases between. CDR3 nucleotides: TGTGCCAGCTCGGACGGGAGCACAGATACGCAGTATTTT. This gives the protein CASSDGSTDTQYF.

The chain has TRBV27 and TRBJ2-7; 8 nucleotides line up with TRBD2. The trim removed 4 bases at V and 3 bases at J, leaving 5 bases unmatched. The germline V gene has CDR1 MNHEY and CDR2 SMNVEV (reference sequence). The CDR3 is 14 amino acids. For the CDR3, the DNA is TGTGCCAGCAGTTCCCCGACTAGCGTCTACGAGCAGTACTTC. This codes for CASSSPTSVYEQYF.

This clone was seen more than once but under ten times. Other DNA sequences of this sample code for an identical CDR3. This rearrangement joins TRBV10-3 to TRBJ1-1; D may be TRBD1 (6 bases). The CDR3 runs to 13 residues. Germline V gene sequence: CDR1 ENHRY, CDR2 SYGVKD. Trimming took 9 bases from V and 1 from J, leaving 12 bases between them. The DNA for the CDR3 is TGTGCCATTCGAGGGGGGCGGAACACTGAAGCTTTCTTT. Its protein product is CAIRGGRNTEAFF.

This chain connects TRBV30 to TRBJ2-1; D gene unclear. This CDR3 is built from 13 residues. V lost 0 bases and J lost 8, with 11 bases in between. The germline V gene encodes CDR1 GTSNPN and CDR2 SVGIG (reference sequence). The chain's CDR3 is CAWSVGPTDEQFF. CDR3 coding DNA: TGTGCCTGGAGTGTAGGCCCCACCGATGAGCAGTTCTTC.

This chain uses TRBV29-1 with TRBJ1-2, with D possibly TRBD1 on 5 matching bases. V lost 0 bases, J lost 3 bases, and 11 bases lay in between. This CDR3 region has 14 residues. Germline CDR1 reads SQVTM; CDR2 reads ANQGSEA. The CDR3: CSVEDQGPHYGYTF. In DNA, the CDR3 is TGCAGCGTTGAAGACCAGGGTCCCCACTATGGCTACACCTTC. Using reference TRBV29-1 and TRBJ1-2 for the parts outside the CDR3, the full variable domain is SAVISQKPSRDICQRGTSLTIQCQVDSQVTMMFWYRQQPGQSLTLIATANQGSEATYESGFVIDKFPISRPNLTFSTLTVSNMSPEDSSIYLCSVEDQGPHYGYTFGSGTRLTVV.

The V call is TRBV5-6, the J call TRBJ2-3, with 8 bases that match TRBD2. The CDR3 has 15 amino acids. Germline V gene sequence: CDR1 SGHDT, CDR2 YYEEEE. J was trimmed by 2 bases and V by 0 bases; bases with no gene match: 2. CDR3 protein: CASSLAGGYTDTQYF. The CDR3 DNA reads TGTGCCAGCAGCTTGGCGGGGGGGTACACAGATACGCAGTATTTT.

The V and J genes are TRBV15 and TRBJ2-3, with 7 bases fitting TRBD1. The ends lost 0 bases at V and 3 bases at J; junction bases unmatched: 6. There are 16 residues in the CDR3. CDR1 is LNHNV and CDR2 is YYDKDF in the germline V gene (reference sequence). CDR3 in amino acids: CATSREEGARTDTQYF. The CDR3 coding sequence is TGTGCCACCAGCAGAGAAGAGGGGGCAAGGACAGATACGCAGTATTTT.

CDR3: CASSSGEDMHEQYF. CDR3 in DNA: TGTGCCAGCAGCTCGGGCGAGGACATGCACGAGCAGTACTTC. The rearrangement links TRBV13 to TRBJ2-7; a possible D gene is TRBD1 (5 bases). The V gene lost 4 bases and the J gene lost 5 bases, with 15 bases spanning the gap. In germline, CDR1 is PRHDT, CDR2 FYEKMQ (reference sequence). The CDR3 runs to 14 residues.

The rearrangement links TRBV28 to TRBJ2-1; 7 bases match TRBD1. With V trimmed by 10 bases and J by 2 bases, 11 bases remained unmatched. This CDR3 contains 15 residues. From germline, CDR1 is MDHEN and CDR2 SYDVKM. CDR3 DNA: TGTGCCACCCGCCCCCAGGGGGATCCCTACAATGAGCAGTTCTTC. Translation: CATRPQGDPYNEQFF. Full variable domain (rest looked up from reference TRBV28 and TRBJ2-1): DVKVTQSSRYLVKRTGEKVFLECVQDMDHENMFWYRQDPGLGLRLIYFSYDVKMKEKGDIPEGYSVSREKKERFSLILESASTNQTSMYLCATRPQGDPYNEQFFGPGTRLTVL.

This chain uses TRBV7-2 with TRBJ2-5; D tentatively fits TRBD1 or TRBD2 (5 bases each). From germline, CDR1 is SGHTA and CDR2 FQGNSA. Trimming took 6 bases from V and 5 from J, leaving 16 bases between them. This CDR3 is 14 amino acids long. DNA for the CDR3: TGTGCCAGCAGTCTGGGACCGCCCGGGGAGACCCAGTACTTC. It codes for CASSLGPPGETQYF.

The rearrangement links TRBV9 to TRBJ1-3; 8 nucleotides match TRBD1. This CDR3 has 15 amino acids. Germline V lookup: CDR1 SGDLS, CDR2 YYNGEE. J lost 2 bases, V lost 4 bases, and 5 bases had no gene match. CDR3 residues: CASSTGQGPGNTIYF. The CDR3 region has the DNA TGTGCCAGCAGCACCGGACAGGGTCCTGGAAACACCATATATTTT.

This chain joins TRBV7-9 and TRBJ2-1; unclear D gene. Trimming took 2 bases from V and 5 from J, leaving 4 bases between them. The V gene's germline CDR1 is SEHNR and CDR2 FQNEAQ (reference sequence). The CDR3 sequence is 12 residues long. CDR3 DNA: TGTGCCAGCAGCTTACTTCACAATGAGCAGTTCTTC. Amino acid sequence: CASSLLHNEQFF.

The V gene is TRBV19, the J gene TRBJ2-1, with D perhaps matching TRBD1 (6 bases). V was pared by 6 bases and J by 7 bases, with 16 bases between. Per germline, CDR1 LNHDA and CDR2 SQIVND (reference sequence). This CDR3 spans 14 amino acids. The CDR3 DNA is TGTGCCAGTAGATCAAGGACAGCTCCGAATGAGCAGTTCTTC. Amino acids: CASRSRTAPNEQFF.